These 2 T cell receptor beta chains originate from one sample sequenced in a study of CD8+CD57+ T cells in acquired aplastic anemia. TCR beta VDJ and CDR3 were profiled, and genomic DNA was the template. TCRdb ran MiXCR on the reads and lists one entry per CDR3 protein. The data show 200,000 to 250,000 distinct CDR3 sequences, around half seen once. Only patients with CD8+CD57+ cell expansion on flow cytometry were chosen for sequencing. Sequencing was performed on sorted CD4+, CD8+, or CD8+CD57+ T cells (not recorded which) from PBMCs. The receptors shown here come from a human donor with aplastic anemia.

The gene calls are TRBV10-3 and TRBJ2-7; no firm D call. This CDR3 has 13 amino acids. V was clipped by 2 bases and J by 2 bases, with 7 bases between them. Germline CDR1 and CDR2: ENHRY and SYGVKD. In DNA, the CDR3 is TGTGCCATCAGTGAGCCCCAACCCTACGAGCAGTACTTC. This sequence encodes CAISEPQPYEQYF.

This clonotype was recorded many times. This chain joins TRBV16 and TRBJ1-1; D not resolved. Trimming took 4 bases from V and 1 from J, leaving 7 bases between them. Germline V lookup: CDR1 KGHSY, CDR2 FQNENV. The CDR3 sequence is 13 residues long. The chain's CDR3 is CASSPAGNTEAFF. The CDR3 DNA reads as TGTGCCAGCAGCCCAGCCGGGAACACTGAAGCTTTCTTT.